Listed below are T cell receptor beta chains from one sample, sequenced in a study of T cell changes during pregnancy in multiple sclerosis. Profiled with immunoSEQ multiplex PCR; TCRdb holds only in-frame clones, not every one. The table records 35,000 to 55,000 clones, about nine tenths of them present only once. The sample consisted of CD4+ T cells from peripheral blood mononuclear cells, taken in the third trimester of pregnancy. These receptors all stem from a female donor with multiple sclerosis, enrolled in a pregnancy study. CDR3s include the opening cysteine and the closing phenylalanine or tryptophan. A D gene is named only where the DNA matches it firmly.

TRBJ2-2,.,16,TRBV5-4,TGTGCCAGCAGCTGGATGTCCGGGACAACCACCGGGGAGCTGTTTTTT,CASSWMSGTTTGELFF
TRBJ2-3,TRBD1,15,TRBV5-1,TGCGCCAGCAGCCCAACGGACAGGATGACAGATACGCAGTATTTT,CASSPTDRMTDTQYF
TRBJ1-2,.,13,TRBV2,TGTGCCAGCAGTGAGGCTAGACCGAGGGGCTACACCTTC,CASSEARPRGYTF
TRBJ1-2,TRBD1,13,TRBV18,TGTGCCAGCTCCCCGGGACAGGCTACTGGCTACACCTTC,CASSPGQATGYTF
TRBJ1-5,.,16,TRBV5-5,TGTGCCAGCAGCCGGCAAGGAGCCCAGCAGGGCCAGCCCCAGCATTTT,CASSRQGAQQGQPQHF
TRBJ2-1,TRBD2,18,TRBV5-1,TGCGCCAGCAGCTTTCCGACTAGCGGGAGGGCCTACTACAATGAGCAGTTCTTC,CASSFPTSGRAYYNEQFF
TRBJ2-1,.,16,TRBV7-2,TGTGCCAGCAGCTTACAGCCGCAGGGGCTACGCAATGAGCAGTTCTTC,CASSLQPQGLRNEQFF
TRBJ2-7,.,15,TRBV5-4,TGTGCCAGCAGCTCATCCGACAGGAAACACTACGAGCAGTACTTC,CASSSSDRKHYEQYF
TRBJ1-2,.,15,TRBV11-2,TGTGCCAGCAGCCCCCACTCGGGGGGCAGCTATGGCTACACCTTC,CASSPHSGGSYGYTF
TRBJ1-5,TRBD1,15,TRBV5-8,TGTGCCAGCAGCAGGGGACAGGTTAGCAATCAGCCCCAGCATTTT,CASSRGQVSNQPQHF
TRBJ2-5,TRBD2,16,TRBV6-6,TGTGCCAGCAGTTACCCGACTAGCGGGGGACAAGAGACCCAGTACTTC,CASSYPTSGGQETQYF
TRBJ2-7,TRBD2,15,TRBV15,TGTGCCACCAGCAGAGGGGGAGGGAAAACCTACGAGCAGTACTTC,CATSRGGGKTYEQYF
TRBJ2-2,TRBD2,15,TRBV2,TGTGCCAGCAGTGAAGTTGGGGAGGGCACCGGGGAGCTGTTTTTT,CASSEVGEGTGELFF
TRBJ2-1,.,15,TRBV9,TGTGCCAGCAGCAGGTCTTCCATTACAGGGAATGAGCAGTTCTTC,CASSRSSITGNEQFF
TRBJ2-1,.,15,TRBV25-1,TGTGCCAGCAGTGAAGGCGGGAATCCCTACAATGAGCAGTTCTTC,CASSEGGNPYNEQFF